Here is one TCR beta chain with its context. Assay: immunoSEQ multiplex PCR; the TCRdb copy retains only in-frame clones and omits some. In the table there are 70,000 to 75,000 clones, about 92% of which are singletons. Per the germline V gene, CDR1 is SNHLY and CDR2 is FYNNEI. Trimming at V came to 7 bases and at J to 0 bases, leaving 7 bases not matched to a gene. The CDR3 loop spans 16 amino acids. These data come from a study of blood T cell repertoires in COVID-19. Whole-study context: T cells, B-cell-depleted T cells, or PBMCs supplied cDNA or gDNA.

Sequenced input: peripheral blood. The source of this sequence is a human donor in a cohort sampled during active COVID-19. The rearrangement uses TRBV2 and TRBJ1-3, with 9 bases identical to TRBD1. DNA for the CDR3: TGTGCCAGCACGGGGGACAGGGCCCGCTCTGGAAACACCATATATTTT. Translating it yields CASTGDRARSGNTIYF.